This T cell receptor beta chain was sequenced for a study of T cells in Graves' hyperthyroidism and ophthalmopathy. About the research overall: Peripheral blood draws took place at initial diagnosis, ahead of any treatment.

CDR1 SGDLS and CDR2 YYNGEE come from the germline V gene. This CDR3 contains 16 residues. V gave up 0 bases and J gave up 7 bases; unmatched junction bases: 10. Uncontrolled infection, other autoimmune disease, pregnancy or lactation barred patients from enrollment. This clonotype was seen repeatedly, ten times or more. It was RNA transcripts that yielded the amplified TCR beta CDR3 regions. The HTBI primer set was used in a first-round RT-PCR of the TCR CDR3. TCRdb itself ran the multiplex PCR reads through MiXCR, one entry per CDR3 protein. The profile shows approximately 420,000 distinct CDR3 sequences, about 13% of them singletons.

This receptor was identified in a woman aged 18-35 years with Graves' hyperthyroidism. This chain joins TRBV9 and TRBJ2-5, with 9 bases fitting TRBD2. Material for sequencing was blood. The CDR3 is CASSVGTSVGSATQYF. The CDR3 region has the DNA TGTGCCAGCAGCGTAGGGACTAGCGTGGGTTCGGCGACCCAGTACTTC. Drawing the rest from reference TRBV9 and TRBJ2-5, the complete variable domain is DSGVTQTPKHLITATGQRVTLRCSPRSGDLSVYWYQQSLDQGLQFLIQYYNGEERAKGNILERFSAQQFPDLHSELNLSSLELGDSALYFCASSVGTSVGSATQYFGPGTRLLVL.